A selection of T cell receptor beta chains follows, all from one sample in a study of a mutant IDH1 vaccine in newly diagnosed glioma. For these receptors, no antigen is known. Only in-frame clones appear in the TCRdb table, and some are missing; sequencing was by immunoSEQ multiplex PCR. The sample consists of 45,000 to 60,000 clones, approximately 90% of them appearing once. The material was PBMCs, obtained from a glioma patient whose treatment included an IDH1 peptide vaccine. These receptors were taken from a woman aged 40 to 50 with glioma. The CDR3 runs from the conserved cysteine through the conserved F or W. The order of the fields is clone size, D gene, J gene, V gene, CDR3 protein, CDR3 DNA. D genes are given only for firm matches. Expanded clones get a size class; other rows say once, few or many, or leave the size out.

once,-,TRBJ1-2,TRBV19,CASSIAPQFGGYTF,TGTGCCAGTAGTATAGCCCCACAGTTCGGCGGCTACACCTTC
-,TRBD2,TRBJ2-1,TRBV28,CASSPQGEGYNEQFF,TGTGCCAGCAGTCCCCAAGGGGAGGGCTACAATGAGCAGTTCTTC
-,TRBD2,TRBJ2-1,TRBV7-2,CASSLRAGGGAYNEQFF,TGTGCCAGCAGCTTAAGGGCCGGCGGGGGGGCCTACAATGAGCAGTTCTTC
-,-,TRBJ1-5,TRBV29-1,CSVGRSGNVSSNQPQHF,TGCAGCGTCGGGAGGTCAGGCAATGTTTCGAGCAATCAGCCCCAGCATTTT
-,-,TRBJ1-6,TRBV28,CASTPQGISSPLHF,TGTGCCAGCACTCCTCAGGGGATTAGTTCACCCCTCCACTTT
-,TRBD1,TRBJ2-3,TRBV19,CASRGTGGPDTQYF,TGTGCCAGTAGGGGGACAGGAGGTCCAGATACGCAGTATTTT
once,-,TRBJ2-1,TRBV29-1,CSVDGAVSSYNEQFF,TGCAGCGTTGATGGGGCAGTTAGCTCCTACAATGAGCAGTTCTTC
-,-,TRBJ2-2,TRBV30,CAWKQGPNGELFF,TGTGCCTGGAAGCAGGGTCCAAACGGGGAGCTGTTTTTT
-,-,TRBJ1-4,TRBV19,CASRNREGGNFGKLFF,TGTGCCAGTCGAAACAGGGAAGGGGGAAACTTCGGAAAACTGTTTTTT
-,TRBD1,TRBJ1-1,TRBV4-1,CASSQGEGAFTEAFF,TGCGCCAGCAGCCAAGGGGAGGGGGCTTTCACTGAAGCTTTCTTT
-,-,TRBJ2-1,TRBV14,CASSQSLSINEQFF,TGTGCCAGCAGCCAAAGTCTAAGCATCAATGAGCAGTTCTTC
-,-,TRBJ1-1,TRBV18,CASSPNSNTEAFF,TGTGCCAGCTCACCTAACTCGAACACTGAAGCTTTCTTT
-,-,TRBJ2-1,TRBV5-1,CASSLEVGAADNEQFF,TGCGCCAGCAGCTTGGAGGTGGGGGCGGCGGACAATGAGCAGTTCTTC
-,TRBD1,TRBJ2-5,TRBV15,CATSSKTGTKETQYF,TGTGCCACCAGCAGCAAGACAGGGACCAAAGAGACCCAGTACTTC
-,TRBD1,TRBJ1-2,TRBV7-9,CASSRYRGLYGYTF,TGTGCCAGCAGCCGTTACAGGGGGTTATATGGCTACACCTTC
few,TRBD1,TRBJ1-2,TRBV6-5,CASSTDRGTGYGYTF,TGTGCCAGCAGTACTGACAGGGGGACTGGCTATGGCTACACCTTC
-,TRBD1,TRBJ2-1,TRBV4-3,CASSRTGTGGTEQFF,TGCGCCAGCAGCCGTACCGGGACAGGGGGGACTGAGCAGTTCTTC
-,TRBD2,TRBJ2-2,TRBV10-1,CASSEFSGGSTGELFF,TGCGCCAGCAGTGAGTTTTCGGGAGGGTCCACCGGGGAGCTGTTTTTT
-,TRBD1,TRBJ2-1,TRBV7-3,CASSLDRDNEQFF,TGTGCCAGCAGCCTTGACAGGGACAATGAGCAGTTCTTC
-,-,TRBJ1-1,TRBV19,CASSMRAGNTEAFF,TGTGCCAGTAGTATGCGGGCAGGGAACACTGAAGCTTTCTTT
-,-,TRBJ1-6,TRBV5-7,CASSSSDGDNSPLHF,TGTGCCAGCAGCTCCTCAGACGGAGATAATTCACCCCTCCACTTT
-,-,TRBJ1-3,TRBV6-5,CASSYRFGNTIYF,TGTGCCAGCAGTTACCGCTTTGGAAACACCATATATTTT
-,TRBD1,TRBJ1-4,TRBV4-1,CASSQDRAPSEKLFF,TGCGCCAGCAGCCAGGACAGGGCTCCTTCTGAGAAACTGTTTTTT